The TCR beta chain under discussion was sequenced for a study of CD8 T cells in ankylosing spondylitis. Whole-study findings and limits: Matched ankylosing spondylitis synovial fluid reportedly contained a significantly enriched population of disease-linked clones. Certain motif variants had earlier appeared in reactive arthritis synovial fluid and blood. A motif in TCR beta, a set of about eight highly homologous variants, appeared characteristic of ankylosing spondylitis blood.

Germline CDR1 and CDR2: MNHEY and SVGAGI. The CDR3 runs to 13 residues. V was shortened by 4 bases and J by 7 bases, with 13 bases between the two germline ends. This clonotype was found many times. Its target is unknown. As the method for making TCR beta libraries, quantitative 5'-RACE with molecular barcodes was used. TCRdb fed the 5' RACE reads into MiXCR, producing one record per CDR3 protein. The sample consists of approximately 90,000 distinct CDR3 sequences, roughly 8.3% of them appearing once. This receptor was identified in a male donor with ankylosing spondylitis or in good health (not recorded which). V usage is TRBV6-5 and J usage is TRBJ1-2; D is uncertain. The source material was blood, either unsorted or a sorted T cell fraction (not recorded which). For the CDR3, the DNA is TGTGCCAGCAGTTTCGGCCCGGTCGGTGGCTACACCTTC. Translating it yields CASSFGPVGGYTF.